What follows describes a single T cell receptor beta chain. These data come from a study of patients and donors after allogeneic stem cell transplantation. TCRdb independently ran MiXCR on the RT-PCR reads; one entry per CDR3 protein. The table has fewer than 500,000 distinct CDR3 sequences, around 15% seen once. J gave up 4 bases and V 8 bases, and 12 bases lay outside the gene matches. This CDR3 spans 15 amino acids. The sequence was collected from a human donor who was either an allogeneic HSCT recipient or a stem cell or donor lymphocyte infusion donor (not recorded which). It is not recorded whose cells these are; they may come from a transplant donor. The chain couples TRBV12-3 or TRBV12-4 to TRBJ2-3; TRBD2 matches 7 bases. The sample was blood, either unsorted or a sorted T cell fraction (not recorded which). The CDR3 loop is CASGRRSGKSDTQYF. DNA of the CDR3: TGTGCCAGCGGGAGGAGGAGCGGGAAATCAGATACGCAGTATTTT.